The source of this T cell receptor (beta chain) is a study of T cells expressing NK-cell markers. Study information: Investigators obtained TCR beta repertoires from sorted CD3+CD56+NKG2C+, CD3+CD56+NKG2C- and CD3+CD56-NKG2C+ T cells. Study conclusions and caveats: Where several donors were concerned, these clonotypes also led the CD3+CD56-NKG2C+ fraction.

Germline V gives CDR1 MNHEY, CDR2 SMNVEV (reference sequence). This CDR3 region has 18 residues. One entry per CDR3 protein, without DNA, is what TCRdb gives after re-calling the 5' RACE reads. Seen in this sample are roughly 350,000 distinct CDR3 sequences; the ten most common clones hold around 5.2%. Comment on this clonotype: Its antigen is unknown.

Sequencing was carried out using blood T cells: a sorted CD56 or NKG2C T cell subset, CD4+ or CD8+ T cells, or bulk PBMC T cells (not recorded which). V and J are TRBV27 and TRBJ2-1; absent DNA, TCRdb's TRBD2 call cannot be checked. The receptor was isolated from a man between 18 and 69 years old in good health. CDR3 loop: CASSSPTSGGPLYNEQFF.